This T cell receptor (beta chain) was recovered during a study of blood T cell repertoires in COVID-19. This clone has just one count. The method was immunoSEQ multiplex PCR; TCRdb's version includes in-frame clones alone and lacks a portion of them. The sample lists about 310,000 clones, around 91% occurring once. The V and J ends lost 3 bases and 3 bases respectively, with 12 bases between them. Germline CDR1 reads MRHNA; CDR2 reads SNTAGT. The CDR3 loop spans 15 amino acids. Participants reported their clinical history, and cohort assignment relied on those reports. The TCR originated in a woman aged 40 to 50 who had recovered from COVID-19. Source material: PBMCs or T cells enriched from blood (not recorded which). This chain joins TRBV6-4 and TRBJ2-1, with D possibly being TRBD1 (6 bases). CDR3 coding DNA: TGTGCCAGCAGTGAGGCCCCGACAGGCTACAATGAGCAGTTCTTC. Translating gives CASSEAPTGYNEQFF.